What follows are 13 T cell receptor beta chains derived from one specimen sequenced in a study of blood T cell repertoires in COVID-19 (dated by TCRdb to the early 2020s). The library was obtained by the immunoSEQ multiplex PCR assay. The immuneACCESS repertoire file appears here via TCRdb, limited to in-frame rearrangements. These files lack a portion of the clones; in checked studies, under half of the deficit traces to unresolved V genes, and the cause of the others is not known. The sample table records over 250,000 clones; approximately 79% of these occur just once. Clones ranked in the top ten supply around 4.1% of the sample. The sample consisted of PBMCs or T cells enriched from blood (not recorded which). The receptors derive from a young man with acute COVID-19.

The chain is built from TRBV5-1 and TRBJ1-5; TRBD1 is a possible D gene (5 bases). V gave up 4 bases and J gave up 0 bases, with 14 bases separating them. The CDR3 covers 16 residues. The V gene's germline CDR1 is SGHRS and CDR2 YFSETQ. CDR3 amino acids: CASSVTPGASNQPQHF. The CDR3 DNA reads TGCGCCAGCAGCGTTACCCCTGGGGCTAGCAATCAGCCCCAGCATTTT. The full variable domain, completed using reference TRBV5-1 and TRBJ1-5, is KAGVTQTPRYLIKTRGQQVTLSCSPISGHRSVSWYQQTPGQGLQFLFEYFSETQRNKGNFPGRFSGRQFSNSRSEMNVSTLELGDSALYLCASSVTPGASNQPQHFGDGTRLSIL.

V gene TRBV23-1 combines with J gene TRBJ2-7, with unresolved D. TRBV23-1 falls under the ORF class, with uncertain function. Trimming shortened V by 8 bases and J by 4 bases, and 9 bases separated the two germline ends. CDR3 length equals 11 residues. CDR3 residues: CASPGAYEQYV. The CDR3 DNA sequence: TGCGCCAGCCCGGGTGCATACGAGCAGTACGTC.

Only a few counts were recorded for this clone. This chain joins TRBV7-8 and TRBJ1-3; D possibly corresponds to TRBD1 (5 bases). This CDR3 is built from 16 residues. V gave up 4 bases and J gave up 0 bases, with 13 bases separating them. The V gene's germline CDR1 is SGHVS and CDR2 FQNEAQ. The CDR3 spells CASSSPDRDSGNTIYF. The CDR3 DNA follows: TGTGCCAGCAGCTCCCCCGACAGAGACTCTGGAAACACCATATATTTT.

This clone was recorded only once. The chain combines TRBV10-2 with TRBJ2-2; tentatively, D is TRBD2 (6 bases). Germline V CDR1 and CDR2: WSHSY, SAAADI. Trimming left V 8 bases short and J 0 bases short, with 13 bases between. CDR3 size: 15 residues. CDR3 DNA sequence: TGCGCCAGCGGAGGGTCGGTTTCGAACACCGGGGAGCTGTTTTTT. This gives the protein CASGGSVSNTGELFF.

Only a few counts were recorded for this clone. The J gene is TRBJ2-4, the V gene TRBV3-1 (or the pseudogene TRBV3-2); TRBD1 is a possible D gene (6 bases). Between the trimmed V and J ends, which lost 8 bases and 0 bases, there was a span of 20 bases. This CDR3 comprises 17 residues. Germline V gives CDR1 LGHDT, CDR2 YNNKEL (reference sequence). This chain's CDR3 is CASGHSQGLIAKNIQYF. Here the CDR3 DNA reads TGTGCCAGCGGTCATTCACAGGGCTTAATAGCCAAAAACATTCAGTACTTC.

This clone was counted between two and nine times. The J gene is TRBJ1-5, the V gene TRBV6-1; 8 positions agree with TRBD1. This CDR3 contains 16 residues. V lost 2 bases to trimming and J lost 3 bases; unmatched junction nucleotides: 6. CDR1 is MNHNS and CDR2 is SASEGT in the germline V gene. For the CDR3, the DNA is TGTGCCAGCAGTGAATTCCGGGACAGGTACAATCAGCCCCAGCATTTT. As protein: CASSEFRDRYNQPQHF.

This clone was detected a few times. This sequence joins TRBV7-8 and TRBJ1-4; 8 positions match TRBD1. The germline V gene encodes CDR1 SGHVS and CDR2 FQNEAQ. Losses at the gene ends were 5 bases for V and 6 bases for J; bases not matched to a gene: 8. This CDR3 has 15 residues. The CDR3 loop reads CASSGEQGEDEKLFF. CDR3 nucleotides: TGTGCCAGCAGCGGAGAACAGGGGGAGGATGAAAAACTGTTTTTT.

This clone has a single count. The genes are TRBV5-4 and TRBJ2-6, with a weak D call TRBD2 (6 bases). The CDR3 runs 15 residues. V was trimmed by 4 bases and J by 0 bases, leaving 8 bases between them. Germline-derived CDR1 and CDR2 are SGHNT and YYREEE (reference sequence). DNA of the CDR3: TGTGCCAGCAGCGGGGACTTCTCTGGGGCCAACGTCCTGACTTTC. Amino acids: CASSGDFSGANVLTF. Full variable domain (missing parts from reference TRBV5-4 and TRBJ2-6): ETGVTQSPTHLIKTRGQQVTLRCSSQSGHNTVSWYQQALGQGPQFIFQYYREEENGRGNFPPRFSGLQFPNYSSELNVNALELDDSALYLCASSGDFSGANVLTFGAGSRLTVL.

J is TRBJ1-1 and V is TRBV5-1; 8 bases are shared with TRBD1. The CDR3 loop spans 17 amino acids. Germline V CDR1 and CDR2: SGHRS, YFSETQ. Germline trimming cut 1 base from V and 0 bases from J; bases unmatched to any gene: 8. The CDR3 here is CASSLPDRGAMNTEAFF. CDR3 bases: TGCGCCAGCAGCTTGCCCGACAGGGGAGCGATGAACACTGAAGCTTTCTTT.

In regard to this clone: The junction and the germline gene differ at one end; a read error may be behind it. The chain couples TRBV5-1 to TRBJ1-1; TRBD1 matches 10 bases. Germline V gene lookup returns CDR1 SGHRS and CDR2 YFSETQ. The CDR3 extends over 18 amino acids. The CDR3 coding sequence is TGTGCCAGCAGCTGGGGTATAAGACAGGGGGCTTGGAACACTGAAGCTTTCTTT. Encoded protein: CASSWGIRQGAWNTEAFF.

The rearrangement links TRBV18 to TRBJ1-6; 8 bases are shared with TRBD1. V was pared by 4 bases and J by 5 bases, with 4 bases of the junction left unmatched. CDR3 length: 15 residues. Germline values: CDR1 KGHSH, CDR2 LQKENI. The CDR3 reads CASSHQTGDNSPLHF. CDR3 coding DNA: TGTGCCAGCTCACATCAGACAGGGGATAATTCACCCCTCCACTTT.

J is TRBJ2-3 and V is TRBV19; weak D call: TRBD1 (6 bases). CDR1 is LNHDA and CDR2 is SQIVND in the germline V gene (reference sequence). V shed 9 bases and J shed 9 bases, with 22 bases lying between them. The CDR3 extends over 14 amino acids. DNA for the CDR3: TGTGCCAGCCTCCCGGGACATATTTCTGGGACGCAGTATTTT. The encoded protein is CASLPGHISGTQYF.

V usage is TRBV28 and J usage is TRBJ1-1; maybe TRBD1 (5 bases). Trimming took off 6 bases at V and 0 bases at J, with 14 bases between the two ends. The CDR3 spans 15 residues. CDR1 is MDHEN and CDR2 is SYDVKM in the germline V gene. CDR3 in DNA: TGTGCCAGCAGACCGATTGACAGCATGAACACTGAAGCTTTCTTT. It is translated as CASRPIDSMNTEAFF. Full variable domain (missing parts from reference TRBV28 and TRBJ1-1): DVKVTQSSRYLVKRTGEKVFLECVQDMDHENMFWYRQDPGLGLRLIYFSYDVKMKEKGDIPEGYSVSREKKERFSLILESASTNQTSMYLCASRPIDSMNTEAFFGQGTRLTVV.